Shown below are 10 T cell receptor beta chains from a single sample sequenced in a study of PD-1 blockade in classical Hodgkin lymphoma. Repertoires were generated with immunoSEQ multiplex PCR, while TCRdb's copy carries only in-frame clones and drops some. In the table there are tens of thousands of clones, roughly 90% of which are singletons. The sample's time point: newly diagnosed, previously untreated cHL patient sample. Sequencing input: peripheral blood mononuclear cells (PBMCs). Source of these receptors: a human donor with classical Hodgkin lymphoma.

The rearrangement joins TRBV15 to TRBJ1-2, with 7 nucleotides matching TRBD1. The trim removed 1 base at V and 7 bases at J, leaving 9 bases unmatched. The CDR3 consists of 15 residues. CDR1 LNHNV and CDR2 YYDKDF come from the germline V gene (reference sequence). CDR3 amino acids: CATSRVLQGGSGYTF. The CDR3 DNA reads as TGTGCCACCAGCAGAGTCCTCCAGGGGGGGTCTGGCTACACCTTC.

The gene calls are TRBV11-2 and TRBJ2-5; the D gene is possibly TRBD2 (6 bases). Trimming took off 3 bases at V and 2 bases at J, with 7 bases between the two ends. Germline V gene sequence: CDR1 SGHAT, CDR2 FQNNGV. This CDR3 is built from 13 residues. The DNA for the CDR3 is TGTGCCAGCAGCTTCGCGGGACAAGAGACCCAGTACTTC. Translating gives CASSFAGQETQYF.

Here the CDR3 reads CASSLREGTNTGELFF. CDR3 nucleotide sequence: TGTGCCAGCAGCTTGCGGGAAGGGACGAACACCGGGGAGCTGTTTTTT. The rearrangement joins TRBV7-9 to TRBJ2-2, with D possibly matching TRBD2 (6 bases). Germline V gene data show CDR1 as SEHNR and CDR2 as FQNEAQ (reference sequence). The CDR3 runs 16 residues. V shed 3 bases and J shed 0 bases, with 11 bases lying between them.

V gene TRBV28 combines with J gene TRBJ2-7; possibly TRBD1 or TRBD2 for D (5 bases each). Trimming pared 8 bases from V and 5 bases from J, leaving 16 bases between. The CDR3 has 13 amino acids. The germline CDR1 and CDR2 sequences are MDHEN and SYDVKM. CDR3 sequence reads: CASARGTPHEQYF. CDR3 bases: TGTGCCAGCGCCCGAGGGACGCCCCACGAGCAGTACTTC.

The genes are TRBV11-2 and TRBJ2-1, with D perhaps matching TRBD1 (6 bases). The CDR3 is 16 residues long. Germline CDR1 is SGHAT and CDR2 is FQNNGV. With 3 bases removed from V and 4 bases from J, the gap between germline ends came to 16 bases. This chain's CDR3 is CASSFPAGTTYNEQFF. The CDR3 bases are TGTGCCAGCAGCTTCCCGGCCGGGACAACTTACAATGAGCAGTTCTTC.

The V gene is TRBV28, the J gene TRBJ2-7; no clear D gene. The ends were cut back, 6 bases at V and 7 bases at J, with 10 bases in the middle. CDR1 is MDHEN and CDR2 is SYDVKM in the germline V gene. This CDR3 is 11 amino acids long. The CDR3 DNA sequence: TGTGCCAGCAGGGTACAGTGGGAGCAGTACTTC. Encoded protein: CASRVQWEQYF. The full variable domain, its missing parts supplied by reference TRBV28 and TRBJ2-7, is DVKVTQSSRYLVKRTGEKVFLECVQDMDHENMFWYRQDPGLGLRLIYFSYDVKMKEKGDIPEGYSVSREKKERFSLILESASTNQTSMYLCASRVQWEQYFGPGTRLTVT.

This sequence joins TRBV20-1 and TRBJ2-7; D is unclear. V lost 6 bases, J lost 3 bases, and 9 bases lay in between. Germline CDR1 reads DFQATT; CDR2 reads SNEGSKA (reference sequence). This CDR3 region has 11 residues. The CDR3 DNA reads as TGCAGTGCAACCGCGAGCTACGAGCAGTACTTC. Its translation is CSATASYEQYF.

The V gene is TRBV28, the J gene TRBJ1-5; a weak D match, TRBD1 (6 bases). The V gene lost 7 bases and the J gene lost 0 bases, with 19 bases spanning the gap. The CDR3 runs 17 residues. The germline V gene encodes CDR1 MDHEN and CDR2 SYDVKM. The CDR3 coding sequence is TGTGCCAGCAACCCGAGCCCGACAGGCTATAGCAATCAGCCCCAGCATTTT. Translating it yields CASNPSPTGYSNQPQHF.

The chain has TRBV5-1 and TRBJ2-2; D ambiguous. Trimming took off 2 bases at V and 0 bases at J, with 8 bases between the two ends. This CDR3 region has 15 residues. CDR1 and CDR2 from the germline V gene are SGHRS and YFSETQ. The CDR3 sequence: CASSLPIANTGELFF. In DNA form, the CDR3 reads TGCGCCAGCAGCTTACCGATAGCGAACACCGGGGAGCTGTTTTTT.

V usage is TRBV5-1 and J usage is TRBJ1-5; D is ambiguous. V was pared by 0 bases and J by 0 bases, with 7 bases between. The CDR3 sequence is 15 residues long. The germline V gene has CDR1 SGHRS and CDR2 YFSETQ. The CDR3 sequence: CASSLGLFSNQPQHF. The CDR3 DNA reads as TGCGCCAGCAGCTTGGGACTGTTTAGCAATCAGCCCCAGCATTTT.